These T cell receptor beta chains were read from a single sample in a study of Ad26.COV2.S vaccination and SARS-CoV-2 variants. The protocol was immunoSEQ multiplex PCR, while the TCRdb copy is restricted to in-frame clones and leaves out a portion. The data show 300,000 to 350,000 clones, 85% seen once. Sequenced here: peripheral blood, sampled in a trial of Ad26.COV2.S vaccine versus placebo. These receptors were collected from a person aged 18 to 65 who received the Ad26.COV2.S COVID-19 vaccine or a placebo. CDR3s include the opening cysteine and the closing phenylalanine or tryptophan. D genes are given only for firm matches. Size is stated for part of the rows, as once, few or many counts, or as a class when the clone is expanded.

d_call: .
j_call: TRBJ1-1
v_call: TRBV3-1/TRBV3-2
clone_size: .
cdr3_nt: TGTGCCAGCAGGACCAGGGTGAACACTGAAGCTTTCTTT
cdr3_aa: CASRTRVNTEAFF

d_call: .
j_call: TRBJ2-7
v_call: TRBV7-2
clone_size: .
cdr3_nt: TGTGCCAGCAGCACGGCAACCGAGCAGTACTTC
cdr3_aa: CASSTATEQYF

d_call: TRBD2
j_call: TRBJ2-5
v_call: TRBV24-1
clone_size: .
cdr3_nt: TGTGCCACCAGTGTAAGCGGGGGGTCACGGGGGGAGACCCAGTACTTC
cdr3_aa: CATSVSGGSRGETQYF

d_call: .
j_call: TRBJ1-4
v_call: TRBV7-9
clone_size: .
cdr3_nt: TGTGCCAGCAGTACTTATGGGGAGAGCCTTGACCTTACTAATGAAAAACTGTTTTTT
cdr3_aa: CASSTYGESLDLTNEKLFF

d_call: .
j_call: TRBJ2-1
v_call: TRBV5-1
clone_size: once
cdr3_nt: TGCGCCAGCAGCTTGGGACAGGCAAACAATGAGCAGTTCTTC
cdr3_aa: CASSLGQANNEQFF

d_call: TRBD1
j_call: TRBJ1-6
v_call: TRBV5-1
clone_size: .
cdr3_nt: TGCGCCAGCAGCCGACAGGGAAGTGAGAATAATTCACCCCTCCACTTT
cdr3_aa: CASSRQGSENNSPLHF

d_call: .
j_call: TRBJ1-2
v_call: TRBV7-9
clone_size: few
cdr3_nt: TGTGCCAGCAGCCGCACAGCCTATGGCTACACCTTC
cdr3_aa: CASSRTAYGYTF

d_call: .
j_call: TRBJ1-2
v_call: TRBV18
clone_size: .
cdr3_nt: TGTGCCAGCTCACCAGTGGGGGACGATGGCTACACCTTC
cdr3_aa: CASSPVGDDGYTF

d_call: TRBD1
j_call: TRBJ2-1
v_call: TRBV7-9
clone_size: .
cdr3_nt: TGTGCCAGCAGCTTCCGGACAGGGGTAATCAATGAGCAGTTCTTC
cdr3_aa: CASSFRTGVINEQFF

d_call: TRBD1
j_call: TRBJ2-5
v_call: TRBV15
clone_size: .
cdr3_nt: TGTGCCACCAGCAGAGCCGGGACAGGGGGACAAGAGACCCAGTACTTC
cdr3_aa: CATSRAGTGGQETQYF

d_call: .
j_call: TRBJ1-6
v_call: TRBV4-2
clone_size: .
cdr3_nt: TGTGCCAGCAGCCTTACAGGGACGAATTCACCCCTCCACTTT
cdr3_aa: CASSLTGTNSPLHF

d_call: .
j_call: TRBJ1-3
v_call: TRBV6-6
clone_size: .
cdr3_nt: TGTGCCAGCAGTTACTCGTATGATCGTCGAAACACCATATATTTT
cdr3_aa: CASSYSYDRRNTIYF

d_call: TRBD1
j_call: TRBJ2-1
v_call: TRBV6-6
clone_size: .
cdr3_nt: TGTGCCAGCAGTTCCCGACAGGGCAGCTCCTACAATGAGCAGTTCTTC
cdr3_aa: CASSSRQGSSYNEQFF

d_call: TRBD2
j_call: TRBJ2-2
v_call: TRBV5-4
clone_size: .
cdr3_nt: TGTGCCCGCAGCTTGGCGGGGCGGGGGGTTAACACCGGGGAGCTGTTTTTT
cdr3_aa: CARSLAGRGVNTGELFF

d_call: TRBD1
j_call: TRBJ2-2
v_call: TRBV2
clone_size: few
cdr3_nt: TGTGCCAGCAGAGGACAGGGAAACACCGGGGAGCTGTTTTTT
cdr3_aa: CASRGQGNTGELFF

d_call: .
j_call: TRBJ2-7
v_call: TRBV5-1
clone_size: few
cdr3_nt: TGCGCCAGCAGCTTGGTACCAGGGACCTACGAGCAGTACTTC
cdr3_aa: CASSLVPGTYEQYF

d_call: .
j_call: TRBJ2-6
v_call: TRBV7-3
clone_size: .
cdr3_nt: TGTGCCAGCAGCCCCCCGTGGGGGAGTGGGGCCAACGTCCTGACTTTC
cdr3_aa: CASSPPWGSGANVLTF

d_call: .
j_call: TRBJ2-3
v_call: TRBV5-5
clone_size: .
cdr3_nt: TGTGCCAGCAGCCTCGACAGGGGAGGGGATACGCAGTATTTT
cdr3_aa: CASSLDRGGDTQYF

d_call: TRBD2
j_call: TRBJ2-3
v_call: TRBV3-1/TRBV3-2
clone_size: .
cdr3_nt: TGTGCCAGCAGCCACACTAGCGGGGGGGGCCGTATGATGTATACGCAGTATTTT
cdr3_aa: CASSHTSGGGRMMYTQYF

d_call: .
j_call: TRBJ1-1
v_call: TRBV12-5
clone_size: many
cdr3_nt: TGTGCTAGTTCCACCATCCGGGGCACTGAAGCTTTCTTT
cdr3_aa: CASSTIRGTEAFF

d_call: .
j_call: TRBJ1-2
v_call: TRBV2
clone_size: .
cdr3_nt: TGTGCCAGCACCGCCACAGGGACCTATGGCTACACCTTC
cdr3_aa: CASTATGTYGYTF

d_call: .
j_call: TRBJ1-3
v_call: TRBV6-1
clone_size: many
cdr3_nt: TGTGCCAGCAGTGACCCAGGAGACAGCTCTGGAAACACCATATATTTT
cdr3_aa: CASSDPGDSSGNTIYF

d_call: .
j_call: TRBJ1-6
v_call: TRBV9
clone_size: few
cdr3_nt: TGTGCCAGCAGCCGAGAGACCCGGAATTCACCCCTCCACTTT
cdr3_aa: CASSRETRNSPLHF

d_call: TRBD1
j_call: TRBJ2-7
v_call: TRBV24-1
clone_size: .
cdr3_nt: TGTGCCACCAGTTCGGACAGGGTGAACTCCGAGCAGTACTTC
cdr3_aa: CATSSDRVNSEQYF

d_call: TRBD1
j_call: TRBJ1-2
v_call: TRBV11-3
clone_size: .
cdr3_nt: TGTGCCAGCAGCCATAGCGTCCTACGGACAGGGAACTATGGCTACACCTTC
cdr3_aa: CASSHSVLRTGNYGYTF

d_call: .
j_call: TRBJ2-6
v_call: TRBV5-5
clone_size: .
cdr3_nt: TGTGCCAGCAGCTGGTCACAGGTTTCAGGGGCCAACGTCCTGACTTTC
cdr3_aa: CASSWSQVSGANVLTF

d_call: .
j_call: TRBJ2-2
v_call: TRBV6-5
clone_size: .
cdr3_nt: TGTGCCATCCTGAGGCCCTGGAACACCGGGGAGCTGTTTTTT
cdr3_aa: CAILRPWNTGELFF

d_call: TRBD2
j_call: TRBJ2-3
v_call: TRBV5-4
clone_size: .
cdr3_nt: TGTGCCAGCAGCTTGGCCGGTCGGGCGGGGGGGACAGATACGCAGTATTTT
cdr3_aa: CASSLAGRAGGTDTQYF

d_call: TRBD2
j_call: TRBJ2-3
v_call: TRBV5-1
clone_size: .
cdr3_nt: TGCGCCAGCAGCTTCGCAGCGGGGGGGAGAGGAGATACGCAGTATTTT
cdr3_aa: CASSFAAGGRGDTQYF

d_call: .
j_call: TRBJ2-3
v_call: TRBV5-4
clone_size: once
cdr3_nt: TGTGCCAGCAGCTCCGACAGCACAGATACGCAGTATTTT
cdr3_aa: CASSSDSTDTQYF

d_call: .
j_call: TRBJ2-3
v_call: TRBV2
clone_size: once
cdr3_nt: TGTGCCAGTGGCGCGGGGGCCATCCGAGATACGCAGTATTTT
cdr3_aa: CASGAGAIRDTQYF

d_call: .
j_call: TRBJ2-5
v_call: TRBV3-1/TRBV3-2
clone_size: .
cdr3_nt: TGTGCCAGCAGCCGCCTGCAAGAGACCCAGTACTTC
cdr3_aa: CASSRLQETQYF

d_call: TRBD1
j_call: TRBJ2-5
v_call: TRBV5-1
clone_size: .
cdr3_nt: TGCGCCAGCAGCAGGACAGGGCAAGAGACCCAGTACTTC
cdr3_aa: CASSRTGQETQYF

d_call: .
j_call: TRBJ1-1
v_call: TRBV7-9
clone_size: .
cdr3_nt: TGTGCCAGCAGCCTTACAGGGTACACTGAAGCTTTCTTT
cdr3_aa: CASSLTGYTEAFF

d_call: TRBD2
j_call: TRBJ2-1
v_call: TRBV19
clone_size: .
cdr3_nt: TGTGCCAGTAGTACTAGCGGGGGGGTTTACAATGAGCAGTTCTTC
cdr3_aa: CASSTSGGVYNEQFF

d_call: TRBD2
j_call: TRBJ2-3
v_call: TRBV6-4
clone_size: .
cdr3_nt: TGTGCCAGCAGTGACGATTCGGGCGGGGGAGCAGATACGCAGTATTTT
cdr3_aa: CASSDDSGGGADTQYF

d_call: .
j_call: TRBJ1-6
v_call: TRBV5-1
clone_size: few
cdr3_nt: TGCGCCAGCAGCCCGACAGGAGCAAACCATAATTCACCCCTCCACTTT
cdr3_aa: CASSPTGANHNSPLHF

d_call: TRBD2
j_call: TRBJ2-3
v_call: TRBV27
clone_size: .
cdr3_nt: TGTGCCAGCAGTCCGGGGGGTCGCACAGATACGCAGTATTTT
cdr3_aa: CASSPGGRTDTQYF

d_call: TRBD1
j_call: TRBJ2-7
v_call: TRBV7-6
clone_size: few
cdr3_nt: TGTGCCAGCAGCTTAGCCCCGGACAGGGAATACGAGCAGTACTTC
cdr3_aa: CASSLAPDREYEQYF

d_call: TRBD2
j_call: TRBJ2-3
v_call: TRBV4-2
clone_size: .
cdr3_nt: TGTGCCAGCAGCCGCCGCTTAGCGGGGGGGAGCAGCACAGATACGCAGTATTTT
cdr3_aa: CASSRRLAGGSSTDTQYF

d_call: .
j_call: TRBJ1-1
v_call: TRBV18
clone_size: .
cdr3_nt: TGTGCCAGCTCACCAATCCCCGGGCAGGGGCAATGGGTAGCTTTCTTT
cdr3_aa: CASSPIPGQGQWVAFF

d_call: .
j_call: TRBJ1-3
v_call: TRBV28
clone_size: .
cdr3_nt: TGTGCCAGCAGTTTATCCTTGGCGGCTAGCTCTGGAAACACCATATATTTT
cdr3_aa: CASSLSLAASSGNTIYF

d_call: .
j_call: TRBJ2-1
v_call: TRBV19
clone_size: .
cdr3_nt: TGTGCCAGTAGGGGGGGGACAGAGAGCTCCTACAATGAGCAGTTCTTC
cdr3_aa: CASRGGTESSYNEQFF

d_call: .
j_call: TRBJ2-7
v_call: TRBV7-3
clone_size: .
cdr3_nt: TGTGCCAGCAGCTTAACGTATGGGGGGACGGCCCCCTACGAGCAGTACTTC
cdr3_aa: CASSLTYGGTAPYEQYF

d_call: TRBD1
j_call: TRBJ2-5
v_call: TRBV2
clone_size: .
cdr3_nt: TGTGCCAGCAGGGACAGGAGCAAGACGTGGTACTTC
cdr3_aa: CASRDRSKTWYF

d_call: .
j_call: TRBJ1-4
v_call: TRBV11-3
clone_size: .
cdr3_nt: TGTGCCAGCCGTAGACAGGCCAATGAAAAACTGTTTTTT
cdr3_aa: CASRRQANEKLFF

d_call: .
j_call: TRBJ1-3
v_call: TRBV6-5
clone_size: .
cdr3_nt: TGTGCCAGCAGGCTGGGGGACAACGGAAACACCATATATTTT
cdr3_aa: CASRLGDNGNTIYF

d_call: .
j_call: TRBJ1-6
v_call: TRBV10-2
clone_size: few
cdr3_nt: TGCGCCAGCAGTGAGAGGACCCCCTCCTATAATTCACCCCTCCACTTT
cdr3_aa: CASSERTPSYNSPLHF

d_call: TRBD1
j_call: TRBJ1-2
v_call: TRBV10-2
clone_size: .
cdr3_nt: TGCGCCAGCAGTGACGGAGGGGGCAGGGTGCACGATAACTATGGCTACACCTTC
cdr3_aa: CASSDGGGRVHDNYGYTF

d_call: .
j_call: TRBJ1-2
v_call: TRBV14
clone_size: .
cdr3_nt: TGTGCCAGCAGCCAGACAGTAAGCTATGGCTACACCTTC
cdr3_aa: CASSQTVSYGYTF

d_call: TRBD1
j_call: TRBJ2-7
v_call: TRBV11-3
clone_size: .
cdr3_nt: TGTGCCAGCAGCCGAAAGGGGGACAGGGGCTACGAGCAGTACTTC
cdr3_aa: CASSRKGDRGYEQYF

d_call: .
j_call: TRBJ2-7
v_call: TRBV29-1
clone_size: .
cdr3_nt: TGCAGCGTTGACGTTGGCAGGGGTTCGGGCGAGCAGTACTTC
cdr3_aa: CSVDVGRGSGEQYF

d_call: .
j_call: TRBJ1-2
v_call: TRBV7-9
clone_size: once
cdr3_nt: TGTGCCAGCAGTCCGCCCGGACAGTTCTATGGCTACACCTTC
cdr3_aa: CASSPPGQFYGYTF